Detailed here is one T cell receptor beta chain. Its antigen is unidentified. The germline V gene encodes CDR1 LNHDA and CDR2 SQIVND (reference sequence). The germline V and J ends were trimmed by 6 bases and 5 bases, with 10 bases remaining between them. This CDR3 has 12 residues. This sample is part of a study of T cell responses to AZD1222 COVID-19 vaccine. Whole-study findings and limits: It was only after the peak T cell response that any repertoires were sampled. Regions left unmutated in variants are reportedly the target of nearly half of spike-specific TCRs. Two AZD1222 administrations were followed by greater Spike-specific TCR breadth and depth. The sample set comprised mostly white British donors with more females, and clonal diversity was possibly underestimated.

TCRdb's table, derived via immunoSEQ multiplex PCR, lists solely in-frame clones and lacks some. This sample carries around 200,000 clones, approximately 94% of them seen once, and the ten largest clones take around 1.5%. The sequencing here drew on peripheral blood, taken 28 days after the second AZD1222 dose. This TCR was recovered from an adult who received the AZD1222 COVID-19 vaccine. The J gene is TRBJ1-1, the V gene TRBV19, with D possibly being TRBD1 (6 bases). The CDR3 reads CASRGGGTEAFF. CDR3 nucleotides: TGTGCCAGTAGAGGGGGTGGAACTGAAGCTTTCTTT.